A selection of T cell receptor beta chains follows, all from one sample in a study of blood T cell repertoires in COVID-19. Libraries were prepared by immunoSEQ multiplex PCR; TCRdb keeps only in-frame clonotypes and omits some of them. This sample has some 380,000 clones, with around 87% found just once. Sequenced input: PBMCs or T cells enriched from blood (not recorded which). The origin of the receptors is a man aged 30 to 45 who had recovered from COVID-19. Each CDR3 is given with its conserved first and last residue. The D gene is left open where the match is weak. Where a row states a size, it is once, few, many or the class of an expanded clone; other rows omit it.

TRBV19	NA	TRBJ1-2	TRBD1	CATWDRVGGYTF	TGTGCCACCTGGGACAGGGTTGGTGGCTACACCTTC
TRBV4-1	once	TRBJ2-4	NA	CASSPGMAKEGNIQYF	TGCGCCAGCTCCCCCGGCATGGCGAAGGAGGGAAACATTCAGTACTTC
TRBV5-1	NA	TRBJ1-1	TRBD1	CASGGQGNTEAFF	TGCGCCAGCGGGGGACAGGGGAACACTGAAGCTTTCTTT
TRBV27	NA	TRBJ2-1	NA	CASSPRGEYNEQFF	TGTGCCAGCAGTCCCCGCGGAGAATACAATGAGCAGTTCTTC
TRBV27	NA	TRBJ1-1	NA	CASSTPNREAFF	TGTGCCAGCAGTACCCCGAACCGGGAAGCTTTCTTT
TRBV4-1	few	TRBJ1-2	NA	CASSQDRSGIRGYTF	TGCGCCAGCAGCCAAGATCGCAGCGGAATACGCGGCTACACCTTC
TRBV25-1	NA	TRBJ2-5	TRBD2	CASRLAGGFQETQYF	TGTGCCAGCAGACTAGCGGGGGGGTTCCAAGAGACCCAGTACTTC
TRBV5-1	NA	TRBJ1-1	NA	CASRPTGVNTEAFF	TGCGCCAGCAGACCCACGGGGGTGAACACTGAAGCTTTCTTT
TRBV27	once	TRBJ2-5	TRBD2	CASSRRGTSIRGKETQYF	TGTGCCAGCTCAAGACGCGGGACTAGCATTAGGGGAAAAGAGACCCAGTACTTC
TRBV7-2	NA	TRBJ2-1	TRBD2	CASSLARLAGQFF	TGTGCCAGCAGCTTAGCGCGACTAGCGGGGCAGTTCTTC
TRBV19	few	TRBJ1-6	TRBD1	CASSSTGGHNSPLHF	TGTGCCAGTAGTTCGACAGGGGGTCATAATTCACCCCTCCACTTT
TRBV2	NA	TRBJ1-3	NA	CASSTGPGNTIYF	TGTGCCAGCAGTACAGGACCCGGAAACACCATATATTTT
TRBV2	NA	TRBJ1-5	NA	CASGLDSNQPQHF	TGTGCCAGCGGGCTGGATAGCAATCAGCCCCAGCATTTT
TRBV20-1	few	TRBJ2-3	TRBD1	CSASGNPGQGSDTQYF	TGCAGTGCTAGTGGGAACCCGGGACAGGGTTCAGATACGCAGTATTTT
TRBV7-2	NA	TRBJ1-1	NA	CASREQGFGYTEAFF	TGTGCCAGCAGGGAACAGGGTTTTGGATACACTGAAGCTTTCTTT
TRBV12-3/TRBV12-4	few	TRBJ1-2	NA	CASSFDRYGYTF	TGTGCCAGCAGCTTCGACAGATATGGCTACACCTTC
TRBV18	NA	TRBJ1-2	NA	CASSASLLGEANYGYTF	TGTGCCAGCTCGGCTTCCCTTCTCGGGGAAGCTAACTATGGCTACACCTTC
TRBV19	NA	TRBJ1-6	TRBD1	CASGTGTGLFGALHF	TGTGCCAGTGGAACCGGGACAGGGCTTTTTGGGGCCCTCCACTTT
TRBV4-3	NA	TRBJ1-5	NA	CASSQVWQGSMPQHF	TGCGCCAGCAGCCAAGTTTGGCAGGGGAGTATGCCCCAGCATTTT
TRBV6-1	NA	TRBJ1-2	TRBD1	CASSEGGTGLIFYTF	TGTGCCAGCAGTGAAGGGGGGACAGGGCTTATTTTCTACACCTTC
TRBV19	NA	TRBJ2-3	TRBD2	CASRTSGATDTQYF	TGTGCCAGTAGGACTAGCGGGGCCACAGATACGCAGTATTTT
TRBV7-2	NA	TRBJ2-3	NA	CASRNTGTDTQYF	TGTGCCAGCAGAAACACAGGCACAGATACGCAGTATTTT
TRBV5-4	few	TRBJ2-1	NA	CASSSGGRSYNEQFF	TGTGCCAGCAGCTCCGGGGGGCGCTCCTACAATGAGCAGTTCTTC
TRBV7-9	NA	TRBJ2-5	TRBD1	CASSLSRDRGGQTQYF	TGTGCCAGCAGCTTGAGCCGGGACAGGGGTGGACAGACCCAGTACTTC
TRBV4-1	NA	TRBJ2-4	TRBD1	CASSQDPTRGLYIQYF	TGCGCCAGCAGCCAAGATCCCACAAGGGGGCTTTACATTCAGTACTTC
TRBV6-5	NA	TRBJ2-7	TRBD1	CASSREQGGYEQYF	TGTGCCAGCAGTCGGGAACAGGGGGGATACGAGCAGTACTTC
TRBV7-2	NA	TRBJ1-3	TRBD1	CASSHDRGGGNTIYF	TGTGCCAGCAGCCATGACAGGGGAGGTGGAAACACCATATATTTT
TRBV5-1	once	TRBJ1-4	NA	CASSPGQLNEKLFF	TGCGCCAGCAGCCCTGGACAGCTTAATGAAAAACTGTTTTTT
TRBV9	once	TRBJ2-1	TRBD2	CASSALAGFNEQFF	TGTGCCAGCAGCGCCTTAGCGGGGTTCAATGAGCAGTTCTTC
TRBV5-6	NA	TRBJ1-5	NA	CASSSGYGGYSNQPQHF	TGTGCCAGCAGCTCTGGGTATGGCGGGTACAGCAATCAGCCCCAGCATTTT
TRBV6-6	NA	TRBJ2-7	NA	CASSYSEGNAEQYF	TGTGCCAGCAGTTACTCGGAGGGTAACGCCGAGCAGTACTTC
TRBV27	NA	TRBJ2-7	NA	CASSLAGSSYEQYF	TGTGCCAGCAGTTTGGCAGGTAGCTCCTACGAGCAGTACTTC
TRBV3-1/TRBV3-2	NA	TRBJ2-2	NA	CASSQAGAGGELFF	TGTGCCAGCAGCCAGGCGGGGGCTGGCGGGGAGCTGTTTTTT
TRBV19	NA	TRBJ1-6	NA	CASSMQGRVSPLHF	TGTGCCAGTAGTATGCAGGGTAGGGTTTCACCCCTCCACTTT
TRBV29-1	NA	TRBJ2-1	TRBD1	CSAPGQGYPNEQFF	TGCAGCGCACCTGGACAGGGATACCCAAATGAGCAGTTCTTC
TRBV6-6	NA	TRBJ2-2	NA	CASSPGSEVTGELFF	TGTGCCAGCAGTCCCGGATCGGAGGTCACCGGGGAGCTGTTTTTT
TRBV3-1/TRBV3-2	NA	TRBJ1-1	NA	CASSRRGNTEAFF	TGTGCCAGCAGCCGCAGGGGGAACACTGAAGCTTTCTTT